This T cell receptor beta chain was captured by sequencing in a study of OX40 agonist ivuxolimab in advanced cancers. In terms of the full investigation: Ivuxolimab, which targeted the costimulatory receptor OX40 (CD134), was an agonistic, fully human IgG2 monoclonal antibody. Intravenous ivuxolimab was administered to patients every 2 weeks at six dose levels: 0.01, 0.1, 0.3, 1.5, 3 and 10 mg/kg. Of the 50 to 55 dose-escalation patients, hepatocellular carcinoma was present in around 19, melanoma in approximately 15, renal cell carcinoma in 9 and head and neck cancer in 9. A male proportion of around 81% and a mean age of about 60 years, ranging from about 20 to 80, were recorded for the dose-escalation cohort. Prior anti-PD-1, anti-PD-L1 or anti-CTLA-4 therapy was permitted, and approximately 40% of dose-escalation patients had received checkpoint inhibitors. Three dose-escalation patients achieved partial responses, one with hepatocellular carcinoma and two with cutaneous melanoma. The purpose of peripheral TCRbeta sequencing was to test whether ivuxolimab changed TCR sequence diversity and led to clonal T-cell expansion. The paper describes the monotherapy dose-escalation part (N of about 57 patients) of the phase I trial of ivuxolimab.

The investigation overall reported the following: After ivuxolimab, more expanded clones were found on average in CD8+ T cells than in CD4+ T cells. In the 0.1-3.0 mg/kg groups, partial responders had among the lowest normalized peripheral clonal expansion, particularly in CD8+ T cells. At doses of 0.1 to 3.0 mg/kg, clonal expansion of both CD4+ and CD8+ blood T cells was observed from baseline to week 6. Low levels of normalized T-cell clonal expansion were also seen in some patients who did not respond. Which antigens the clonally expanded peripheral T cells were specific for was not determined.

The trial excluded patients who had a history of autoimmune disease or who were on systemic immunosuppression. In every dose cohort, peripheral blood was drawn for TCR sequencing at baseline, cycle 4 day 1, and cycle 7 day 1. Samples were obtained from an open-label, multicenter, first-in-human phase I dose-escalation trial of ivuxolimab. The trial enrolled adults with locally advanced or metastatic head and neck squamous cell, hepatocellular, melanoma or renal cell carcinoma. Before TCR sequencing, CD4+ T cells and CD8+ T cells from peripheral blood were sorted into separate populations. A remark on this clone: Its cognate antigen has yet to be identified. No qualities accompany the bases; no much larger clone lies one base away.

Genomic DNA was isolated from the sorted cells so that the TCRbeta CDR3 region could be sequenced. The immunoSEQ Assay was used to sequence the TCRbeta CDR3 regions. This is the immuneACCESS table as TCRdb keeps it, with only in-frame sequences that have V and J called. A part of the clones is gone; compared with another copy, unresolved V genes explain less than half, and the rest is unexplained. A total of tens of thousands of clones appear in this sample, 65% to 85% of them only once. Of the sample, roughly 1% falls within the top ten clones. V lost 6 bases and J lost 0 bases; the stretch between them is 17 bases long. The CDR3 starts with the cysteine, ends with the phenylalanine, and has 16 residues. Kept here is only the CDR3 DNA, which spans 48 bases and is read in frame from base 1. From the germline V gene, CDR1 is KGHSH and CDR2 is LQKENI.

The sample consisted of CD4+ or CD8+ T cells sorted from blood, taken in a trial of the OX40 agonist ivuxolimab. The chain was built from TRBV18 and TRBJ1-2; the D region possibly corresponds to TRBD1 (6 bases align). The receptor's source is an adult with an advanced solid tumor such as melanoma, head and neck, liver or kidney cancer. The nucleotides are TGTGCCAGCTCTTACCAGGACAGCCCGACTAACTATGGCTACACCTTC. Translated, it gives CASSYQDSPTNYGYTF.